The text below deals with one T cell receptor (beta chain). This clonotype appeared many times. The clone's antigen remains unknown. No much larger clone exists at a distance of one base, and base qualities are not known. This record belongs to a study of CD8 T cells in ankylosing spondylitis (TCRdb year 2017). In terms of the full investigation: To find TCR variants linked to disease, the study profiled T cell receptor beta repertoires in ankylosing spondylitis patients and healthy donors. The full study cohort was made up of 25 ankylosing spondylitis patients and 108 healthy donors. Peripheral blood samples were taken, and synovial fluid was additionally collected from ankylosing spondylitis patients.

Overall study results and their limits: Some motif variants had previously been reported in the synovial fluid and blood of reactive arthritis patients, which suggests shared mechanisms of disease initiation. The disease-linked clones had a CD8+ phenotype and were found at relatively low frequencies in peripheral blood. The disease-linked clones were reported to be significantly enriched in matched synovial fluid samples from ankylosing spondylitis patients. Blood from ankylosing spondylitis patients appeared to be characterized by a TCR beta motif made up of several highly homologous amino acid variants.

Reading the germline V gene gives CDR1 KGHSH and CDR2 LQKENI. Taken from cysteine to phenylalanine, the CDR3 has 13 residues. This entry keeps only the CDR3 DNA: 39 bases, framed from base 1. V drops 8 bases and J drops 0 bases, leaving 10 bases in between. Sequencer: Illumina HiSeq 2500. TCR beta libraries were prepared by quantitative 5'-RACE with molecular barcodes. The paper's data handling went like this. A new computational method, built on a probabilistic model of VDJ rearrangement, was used to identify disease-linked TCR variants. TCRdb reran the public reads through fastp at Q25 and MiXCR, keeping productive beta chains. Each CDR3 protein appears once, grouped with its most common genes and DNA. Clone size and V and J calls follow TCRdb, not the original study. For this sample the table gives roughly 440,000 distinct CDR3 sequences, of which 17% were detected only once. The ten largest clonotypes hold over 0.9% of the sample.

Sequenced: blood, either unsorted or a sorted T cell fraction (not recorded which). This receptor chain uses TRBV18 and TRBJ1-1; matching of 6 bases hints at TRBD1 as the D gene. This TCR derives from a male donor with ankylosing spondylitis. This receptor carries the CDR3 CASSPGVNTEAFF. The nucleotide sequence is TGTGCCAGCAGCCCAGGGGTGAACACTGAAGCTTTCTTT.